This TCR beta chain was captured by sequencing in a study of T cells after yellow fever vaccination. This clonotype has just a few counts. There are 15 residues in the CDR3. CDR1 is LNHDA, CDR2 SQIVND, per germline (reference sequence). V was clipped by 3 bases and J by 3 bases; unmatched bases: 5. TCRdb recomputed calls from the 5' RACE reads with MiXCR, one row per CDR3 protein. The data contain 75,000 to 100,000 distinct CDR3 sequences, over 8% of them singletons. This sequence was found in a young man who received the YFV17D yellow fever vaccine. The V call is TRBV19, the J call TRBJ2-7, with 10 bases lining up with TRBD2. Material: CD8+ T cells not binding an NS4B(214-222) dextramer, sorted from PBMCs, obtained roughly 15 days after the first yellow fever vaccination. CDR3 nucleotide sequence: TGTGCCAGTAGTATCACTAGCGGGGCGATCTACGAGCAGTACTTC. Residues: CASSITSGAIYEQYF. Full variable domain (outside the CDR3, taken from reference TRBV19 and TRBJ2-7): DGGITQSPKYLFRKEGQNVTLSCEQNLNHDAMYWYRQDPGQGLRLIYYSQIVNDFQKGDIAEGYSVSREKKESFPLTVTSAQKNPTAFYLCASSITSGAIYEQYFGPGTRLTVT.